Listed below are T cell receptor beta chains from one sample, sequenced in a study of T cells in Graves' hyperthyroidism and ophthalmopathy. TCRdb reanalysed the multiplex PCR reads using MiXCR and keeps one entry per CDR3 protein. The sample records over 250,000 distinct CDR3 sequences, about 17% being singletons. The source material was blood. The receptors were sampled from a woman aged 55-69 years with Graves' ophthalmopathy. Both conserved end residues are part of each CDR3. The order of the fields is clone size, V gene, J gene, D gene, CDR3 DNA, CDR3 protein. The D gene is left open where the match is weak. Not all rows give a size; the values are once, few, many and, for expanded clones, a class.

>NA|TRBV19|TRBJ2-4|TRBD1
TGTGCCAGTAGTACCGGGACAGATCTAGCCAAAACCATTCAGTACTTC
CASSTGTDLAKTIQYF
>few|TRBV4-2|TRBJ2-7|TRBD2
TGTGCCAGCAGCCAACCAGGACTAGCGTCCGAGCAGTACTTC
CASSQPGLASEQYF
>NA|TRBV28|TRBJ2-7|NA
TGTGCCAGCAGTTTAGATTTGGACGGGAGCTACGAGCAGTACTTC
CASSLDLDGSYEQYF
>NA|TRBV5-8|TRBJ2-1|TRBD2
TGTGCCAGCGCGGGGGGCAGTAAAAATGAGCAGTTCTTC
CASAGGSKNEQFF
>few|TRBV6-2/TRBV6-3|TRBJ1-1|NA
TGTGCCAGCAGTTACTCGTTGATCGGGGACACTGAAGCTTTCTTT
CASSYSLIGDTEAFF
>many|TRBV10-3|TRBJ2-5|NA
TGTGCCATCAGTGAACGACTAGTCGGAGAGACCCAGTACTTC
CAISERLVGETQYF
>NA|TRBV19|TRBJ1-2|TRBD1
TGTGCCAGTCACCCCGCCACAGGGGCCGGCTACACCTTC
CASHPATGAGYTF
>NA|TRBV7-3|TRBJ2-1|TRBD2
TGTGCCAGCAGCTCAATACCTAGCGGGGCCTACAATGAGCAGTTTTTC
CASSSIPSGAYNEQFF
>many|TRBV28|TRBJ1-4|NA
TGTGCCAGCAGTACGTCAAGATCAACTAATGAAAAACTGTTTTTT
CASSTSRSTNEKLFF
>NA|TRBV5-8|TRBJ1-3|NA
TGTGCCAGCAGCTTCAGCTCTGGAAACACCATATATTTT
CASSFSSGNTIYF
>many|TRBV7-2|TRBJ1-2|NA
TGTGCCAGCAGCTTAGCGCGGGGGGCAGGGGCCAACTATGGCTACACCTTC
CASSLARGAGANYGYTF
>many|TRBV11-2|TRBJ2-3|NA
TGTGCCAGCACCCCCTGGGTGGGACGGATAACATTCAACACAGATACGCAGTATTTT
CASTPWVGRITFNTDTQYF
>many|TRBV5-1|TRBJ1-1|NA
TGCGCCAGCAGCGCTCGAGGGGGTAGCACTGAAGCTTTCTTT
CASSARGGSTEAFF
>many|TRBV15|TRBJ1-2|TRBD1
TGTGCCACCAGCAGAGACCCCGGGACAGAGTATGGCTACACCTTC
CATSRDPGTEYGYTF